This TCR beta chain was documented in a study of long-term antiretroviral therapy in people with HIV. Sampling of each donor yielded at least one pre-ART PBMC sample and at least two post-ART PBMC samples. This clone appeared a single time. The assay used was immunoSEQ (version v3.0), run at survey level. The protocol was immunoSEQ multiplex PCR, while the TCRdb copy is restricted to in-frame clones and leaves out a portion. The sample yields approximately 12,000 clones, under 85% seen once. The CDR3 covers 16 residues. Germline V gene lookup returns CDR1 MNHEY and CDR2 SMNVEV (reference sequence). The ends lost 2 bases at V and 3 bases at J; junction bases unmatched: 5.

The chain combines TRBV27 with TRBJ2-3; 10 bases are a match to TRBD2. The origin of this receptor is a man between 35 and 55 years old with HIV. The sequences come from unsorted PBMCs, collected 3.4 years after starting antiretroviral therapy. The CDR3, as DNA: TGTGCCAGCAGTTTAATCCCTAGCGGGGGAACAGATACGCAGTATTTT. Its protein product is CASSLIPSGGTDTQYF.